This is a list of T cell receptor beta chains from one sample in a study of a mutant IDH1 vaccine in newly diagnosed glioma. The data were produced by immunoSEQ multiplex PCR, yet TCRdb's version contains in-frame clones alone and is incomplete. Of 75,000 to 80,000 clones listed, more than 70% were seen once; the top ten hold 0.6% to 0.95%. These receptors have no identified antigens. The specimen comprised PBMCs, sampled from a glioma patient whose treatment included an IDH1 peptide vaccine. These TCRs come from a woman aged 45-65 years with glioma. Both conserved end residues are part of each CDR3. The D gene is left open where the match is weak. Clone size is given for some rows only: seen once, a few or many times, or a class if the clone is expanded.

V	size	J	D	DNA	CDR3
TRBV14	-	TRBJ2-1	-	TGTGCCAGCAGCACTCGAGTAGGGGCTAGCCGGGTCAATGAGCAGTTCTTC	CASSTRVGASRVNEQFF
TRBV5-1	-	TRBJ2-1	TRBD1	TGCGCCAGCAGCCCAACCGCGGACAGGGGCGCAAATGAGCAGTTCTTC	CASSPTADRGANEQFF
TRBV9	-	TRBJ2-1	-	TGTGCCAGCAGCGTCCGGGACCAAAACAATGAGCAGTTCTTC	CASSVRDQNNEQFF
TRBV5-4	-	TRBJ1-1	-	TGTGCCAGCAGCTTCGCGGTTATGAACACTGAAGCTTTCTTT	CASSFAVMNTEAFF
TRBV6-5	-	TRBJ1-1	-	TGTGCCAGCACCTTAGGCGGGGGGAACACTGAAGCTTTCTTT	CASTLGGGNTEAFF
TRBV10-2	-	TRBJ2-7	-	TGCGCCAGCAGTGAGAAGCGTTCCTACGAGCAGTACTTC	CASSEKRSYEQYF
TRBV18	-	TRBJ1-3	-	TGTGCCAGCTCACCATATCTACTGACAGAGGGCTCTGGAAACACCATATATTTT	CASSPYLLTEGSGNTIYF
TRBV14	-	TRBJ1-6	TRBD1	TGTGCCAGCAGCGCCCGGACAGGAGCCTATAATTCACCCCTCCACTTT	CASSARTGAYNSPLHF
TRBV2	-	TRBJ1-1	-	TGTGCCAGGAAAAGCACAGGGTTCATGAACACTGAAGCTTTCTTT	CARKSTGFMNTEAFF
TRBV28	-	TRBJ2-7	-	TGTGCCAGCAGCCTCGGGGGGGACAGGTCCCACGAGCAGTACTTC	CASSLGGDRSHEQYF
TRBV27	-	TRBJ2-1	-	TGTGCCAGCAGTTTAATACAGGGCTACAATGAGCAGTTCTTC	CASSLIQGYNEQFF
TRBV5-1	-	TRBJ2-3	-	TGCGCCAGCAGCTTTGGGATCACAGATACGCAGTATTTT	CASSFGITDTQYF
TRBV5-5	-	TRBJ2-5	TRBD1	TGTGCCAGCAGCTTTGACAGGGAAGTGACCCAGTACTTC	CASSFDREVTQYF
TRBV6-6	-	TRBJ1-2	-	TGTGCCAGCAGTTACCGTTACTTACCAGGTGGCTACACCTTC	CASSYRYLPGGYTF
TRBV5-1	once	TRBJ2-7	TRBD2	TGCGCCAGCAGCCTTCCAACGGGGGGATCCTACGAGCAGTACTTC	CASSLPTGGSYEQYF
TRBV21-1	-	TRBJ2-3	-	TGTGCCAGCAGCAAAGATGCGGTGGTGATAGATACGCAGTATTTT	CASSKDAVVIDTQYF
TRBV28	-	TRBJ2-1	TRBD2	TGTGCCAGCAGGGCCGGGACTAGCGGGAGTTATGAGCAGTTCTTC	CASRAGTSGSYEQFF
TRBV7-3	-	TRBJ2-2	TRBD2	TGTGCCAGCAGCTTAACCCGTCTAGCGGACAACACCGGGGAGCTGTTTTTT	CASSLTRLADNTGELFF
TRBV11-2	-	TRBJ2-1	-	TGTGCCAGCAGCTTAGATCTCTTGCGCCACATTAATGAGCAGTTCTTC	CASSLDLLRHINEQFF
TRBV10-1	-	TRBJ2-3	TRBD2	TGCGCCACCCAGGAGGGTAGCGGGAGTAGCACAGATACGCAGTATTTT	CATQEGSGSSTDTQYF
TRBV2	-	TRBJ2-5	-	TGTGCCAGCAGCCCTTCACGAAGTACCGAGACCCAGTACTTC	CASSPSRSTETQYF
TRBV18	-	TRBJ1-1	TRBD1	TGTGCCAGCTCAACGGGACAGGGAAGTAGCTTCACTGAAGCTTTCTTT	CASSTGQGSSFTEAFF
TRBV7-2	-	TRBJ1-2	TRBD1	TGTGCCAGCAGCTTAGTGGACAGGATATATGGCTACACCTTC	CASSLVDRIYGYTF